This passage covers 2 T cell receptor beta chains from one sample sequenced in a study of T cell changes during pregnancy in multiple sclerosis. Profiled with immunoSEQ multiplex PCR; TCRdb holds only in-frame clones, not every one. The sample lists more than 55,000 clones, about 91% occurring once. Source: peripheral blood, taken after pregnancy. Receptor source: a female donor with multiple sclerosis, enrolled in a pregnancy study.

The chain combines TRBV5-1 with TRBJ2-1; D not resolved. Trimming stripped 4 bases from V and 7 bases from J, with 12 bases between. The CDR3 loop spans 13 amino acids. Germline loops: CDR1 SGHRS, CDR2 YFSETQ. The CDR3 loop reads CASSTIPANEQFF. For the CDR3, the DNA is TGCGCCAGCAGCACCATACCCGCGAATGAGCAGTTCTTC.

The chain uses TRBV5-4 and TRBJ1-5; the D is unclear. Trimming took 4 bases from V and 4 from J, leaving 9 bases between them. CDR3 size: 13 residues. Germline V lookup: CDR1 SGHNT, CDR2 YYREEE (reference sequence). CDR3 in DNA: TGTGCCAGCAGCGTCGAGGGAAATCAGCCCCAGCATTTT. It encodes CASSVEGNQPQHF.